These 8 T cell receptor beta chains originate from one sample sequenced in a study of blood T cell repertoires in COVID-19. TCRdb's copy holds only in-frame clones and misses some; the assay was immunoSEQ multiplex PCR. The sample gives 60,000 to 90,000 clones, approximately 86% of which show up once; around 17% is in the top ten. The sequencing input was peripheral blood. The source is a human donor in a cohort sampled during active COVID-19.

V gene TRBV4-1 combines with J gene TRBJ2-7; D is possibly TRBD1 (6 bases). Germline assignment: CDR1 MGHRA and CDR2 YSYEKL. V was shortened by 0 bases and J by 3 bases, with 12 bases between the two germline ends. This CDR3 contains 15 residues. The CDR3 loop is CASSQDAQGIYEQYF. CDR3 nucleotide sequence: TGCGCCAGCAGCCAAGACGCCCAGGGGATCTACGAGCAGTACTTC.

The chain uses TRBV15 and TRBJ1-1; D not resolved. Germline-derived CDR1 and CDR2 are LNHNV and YYDKDF (reference sequence). CDR3 length: 15 amino acids. Trimming pared 0 bases from V and 0 bases from J, leaving 8 bases between. This CDR3 is CATSREVTVNTEAFF. The CDR3 DNA sequence: TGTGCCACCAGCAGAGAGGTAACGGTGAACACTGAAGCTTTCTTT.

The chain links TRBV30 to TRBJ1-3; 9 nucleotides line up with TRBD1. Germline lookup yields CDR1 GTSNPN and CDR2 SVGIG (reference sequence). This CDR3 spans 15 amino acids. Losses at the gene ends were 1 base for V and 1 base for J; bases not matched to a gene: 2. The CDR3 nucleotides read TGTGCCTGGAGTGGACAGGGGGGGTCTGGAAACACCATATATTTT. Translation gives CAWSGQGGSGNTIYF. Based on the CDR3 plus reference TRBV30 and TRBJ1-3, the full variable domain is SQTIHQWPATLVQPVGSPLSLECTVEGTSNPNLYWYRQAAGRGLQLLFYSVGIGQISSEVPQNLSASRPQDRQFILSSKKLLLSDSGFYLCAWSGQGGSGNTIYFGEGSWLTVV.

The sample holds one count of this clone. This chain connects TRBV18 to TRBJ1-2, with a weak D call TRBD1 (5 bases). Trimming removed 1 base at V and 7 bases at J, with 10 bases between. Germline assignment: CDR1 KGHSH and CDR2 LQKENI. The CDR3 runs 13 residues. The CDR3 nucleotides read TGTGCCAGCTCACCACAATCCGACAGTGGCTACACCTTC. It encodes CASSPQSDSGYTF.

The chain employs TRBV28 and TRBJ1-2, with 8 bases identical to TRBD1. Germline lookup yields CDR1 MDHEN and CDR2 SYDVKM. V gave up 6 bases and J gave up 4 bases; unmatched junction bases: 10. The CDR3 length is 15 residues. The CDR3 loop is CASSQGASRSYGYTF. CDR3 bases: TGTGCCAGCAGCCAGGGGGCTTCAAGGAGCTATGGCTACACCTTC.

This clone was observed a single time. The V and J genes are TRBV21-1 and TRBJ2-4; the DNA was not compared with TRBD1, the D call given in the table. TRBV21-1 is labeled a pseudogene. There are 18 residues in the CDR3. The CDR3 sequence is CASSRERDRVLYKNIQYF. CDR3 in DNA: TGTGCCAGCAGCAGGGAACGGGACAGGGTTCTATACAAAAACATTCAGTACTTC.

This rearrangement joins TRBV4-2 to TRBJ2-1, with D perhaps matching TRBD2 (5 bases). V shed 5 bases and J shed 5 bases, with 16 bases lying between them. This CDR3 spans 15 amino acids. Per germline, CDR1 LGHNA and CDR2 YNFKEQ. CDR3 DNA: TGTGCCAGCAGCTTTCGTTTAGCGCGAAACAATGAGCAGTTCTTC. This sequence encodes CASSFRLARNNEQFF.

This sequence joins TRBV30 and TRBJ1-5; no clear D. Germline V gene sequence: CDR1 GTSNPN, CDR2 SVGIG (reference sequence). Between the trimmed V and J ends, which lost 2 bases and 5 bases, there was a span of 13 bases. There are 14 residues in the CDR3. This CDR3 is CAWSKMGFYQPQHF. In nucleotides, the CDR3 is TGTGCCTGGAGTAAGATGGGCTTTTATCAGCCCCAGCATTTT.